A selection of T cell receptor beta chains follows, all from one sample in a study of cytomegalovirus exposure and HLA in healthy donors. Assay: immunoSEQ multiplex PCR; the TCRdb copy retains only in-frame clones and omits some. Seen here are roughly 98,000 clones, about 81% observed once, and the top ten hold roughly 1.5%. Input material: PBMCs. Receptor source: a man aged 40-49 years in good health and CMV-seronegative. CDR3s include the opening cysteine and the closing phenylalanine or tryptophan. The D gene is left open where the match is weak. Clone size appears in some rows only: once, few, many, or a class for an expanded clone.

TRBV27	.	TRBJ2-7	.	CASRSFELGVYEQYF	TGTGCCAGCAGGAGCTTTGAATTAGGGGTCTACGAGCAGTACTTC
TRBV13	.	TRBJ1-1	.	CASRPRGIRTEAFF	TGTGCCAGCAGACCCCGGGGGATAAGGACTGAAGCTTTCTTT
TRBV27	once	TRBJ2-1	.	CASSLGGGHQEQFF	TGTGCCAGCAGTTTGGGGGGGGGCCATCAAGAGCAGTTCTTC
TRBV18	few	TRBJ1-2	.	CASSPKQGPNYGYTF	TGTGCCAGCTCACCAAAACAGGGTCCCAACTATGGCTACACCTTC
TRBV7-9	.	TRBJ1-2	TRBD1	CASSLLQGSGYTF	TGCGCCAGCAGCTTACTACAGGGGTCTGGCTACACCTTC
TRBV5-6	.	TRBJ2-3	.	CASSPLGGQSTDTQYF	TGTGCCAGCAGCCCACTGGGGGGGCAAAGCACAGATACGCAGTATTTT
TRBV7-9	once	TRBJ1-2	TRBD1	CASSIGTGGAVYGYTF	TGTGCCAGCAGCATCGGGACAGGGGGCGCGGTATATGGCTACACCTTC
TRBV30	.	TRBJ2-7	.	CAVKTSLGDQAYEQYF	TGTGCCGTGAAAACAAGCCTAGGGGATCAGGCCTACGAGCAGTACTTC
TRBV5-4	.	TRBJ2-3	.	CASSLGGGSTDTQYF	TGTGCCAGCAGCCTGGGAGGCGGAAGCACAGATACGCAGTATTTT
TRBV5-4	few	TRBJ2-3	.	CASSPMGQGLSTDTQYF	TGTGCCAGCAGCCCTATGGGCCAGGGTCTTAGCACAGATACGCAGTATTTT
TRBV30	.	TRBJ1-4	.	CAWVGQGTGEKLFF	TGTGCCTGGGTTGGGCAGGGGACGGGTGAAAAACTGTTTTTT
TRBV28	.	TRBJ1-2	TRBD1	CVSSLSTGGSYGYTF	TGTGTCAGCAGCCTATCCACAGGGGGAAGCTATGGCTACACCTTC
TRBV5-1	.	TRBJ2-7	.	CASSFTGNPYEQYF	TGCGCCAGCAGCTTTACAGGGAACCCCTACGAGCAGTACTTC
TRBV28	.	TRBJ1-2	TRBD1	CASSLGTVCGYTF	TGTGCCAGCAGTTTGGGGACAGTATGTGGCTACACCTTC
TRBV18	few	TRBJ2-3	TRBD1	CASSTGQGRTDTQYF	TGTGCCAGCTCAACGGGACAGGGGCGCACAGATACGCAGTATTTT
TRBV7-8	.	TRBJ1-1	TRBD1	CASSLGWTGANTEAFF	TGTGCCAGCAGCTTAGGTTGGACAGGAGCGAACACTGAAGCTTTCTTT
TRBV9	few	TRBJ1-1	.	CASSVGLVMNTEAFF	TGTGCCAGCAGCGTAGGGCTAGTTATGAACACTGAAGCTTTCTTT
TRBV5-1	.	TRBJ2-1	TRBD2	CASSLAGDRDEQFF	TGCGCCAGCAGCCTCGCGGGGGATAGGGATGAGCAGTTCTTC
TRBV2	.	TRBJ1-5	.	CASRTTNQPQHF	TGTGCCAGCAGAACTACTAATCAGCCCCAGCATTTT
TRBV27	.	TRBJ1-1	.	CASSLFSGNTEAFF	TGTGCCAGCAGTTTATTTTCAGGGAACACTGAAGCTTTCTTT
TRBV19	.	TRBJ1-1	TRBD1	CASSMRQGLTEAFF	TGTGCCAGTAGTATGCGACAGGGTTTAACTGAAGCTTTCTTT
TRBV5-6	once	TRBJ1-5	.	CASTSRGSGQINQPQHF	TGTGCCAGCACTTCAAGGGGTTCCGGACAGATTAATCAGCCCCAGCATTTT
TRBV6-4	.	TRBJ1-1	TRBD1	CASSNDRGGTEAFF	TGTGCCAGCAGCAATGACAGGGGTGGCACTGAAGCTTTCTTT
TRBV5-1	once	TRBJ1-2	.	CASSLNRANGYTF	TGCGCCAGCAGCTTGAACAGGGCTAATGGCTACACCTTC
TRBV6-1	.	TRBJ2-3	.	CASSEFGRGEDTQYF	TGTGCCAGCAGTGAATTCGGGCGGGGTGAGGATACGCAGTATTTT
TRBV11-2	.	TRBJ2-1	.	CASSSSWADNEQFF	TGTGCCAGCAGCTCGTCTTGGGCAGACAATGAGCAGTTCTTC
TRBV18	.	TRBJ2-2	TRBD1	CASSPTTGTGNTGELFF	TGTGCCAGCTCACCTACCACGGGGACAGGGAACACCGGGGAGCTGTTTTTT
TRBV20-1	.	TRBJ1-1	.	CSARVSCEAFF	TGCAGTGCTAGAGTAAGCTGTGAAGCTTTCTTT
TRBV25-1	.	TRBJ1-5	TRBD1	CASSEGTGAWQPQHF	TGTGCCAGCAGTGAAGGGACAGGGGCATGGCAGCCCCAGCATTTT
TRBV7-2	.	TRBJ2-3	TRBD2	CASSLVAGGTPDTQYF	TGTGCCAGCAGCTTAGTAGCGGGGGGGACCCCAGATACGCAGTATTTT
TRBV19	.	TRBJ2-7	TRBD2	CASRRQTSDEQYF	TGTGCCAGTAGAAGACAGACTAGCGACGAGCAGTACTTC
TRBV7-9	.	TRBJ2-1	TRBD1	CASSLGQGLYNEQFF	TGTGCCAGCAGCTTAGGACAGGGTCTATACAATGAGCAGTTCTTC
TRBV5-8	.	TRBJ2-7	TRBD1	CASSFTGVYEQYF	TGTGCCAGCAGCTTTACAGGGGTCTACGAGCAGTACTTC
TRBV12-5	.	TRBJ2-3	TRBD1	CASGLIRGGLGTDTQYF	TGTGCTAGTGGTTTGATACGAGGGGGCCTAGGCACAGATACGCAGTATTTT
TRBV6-5	.	TRBJ2-1	.	CASQETGSSYNEQFF	TGTGCCAGCCAAGAGACGGGAAGCTCCTACAATGAGCAGTTCTTC
TRBV7-9	.	TRBJ1-1	.	CASSLDGLPNTEAFF	TGTGCCAGCAGCTTAGATGGCCTCCCAAACACTGAAGCTTTCTTT
TRBV10-3	.	TRBJ2-2	TRBD2	CAIGYGGGATGELFF	TGTGCCATCGGATATGGCGGGGGGGCCACCGGGGAGCTGTTTTTT
TRBV5-1	.	TRBJ1-2	TRBD1	CASSPDRGFYGYTF	TGCGCCAGCAGTCCGGACAGGGGCTTCTATGGCTACACCTTC
TRBV9	.	TRBJ2-3	TRBD2	CASSVTSGGSTDTQYF	TGTGCCAGCAGCGTAACTAGCGGGGGGAGCACAGATACGCAGTATTTT
TRBV6-6	.	TRBJ2-2	.	CATGGFNTGELFF	TGTGCCACGGGTGGATTTAACACCGGGGAGCTGTTTTTT
TRBV30	.	TRBJ1-1	TRBD1	CAWDRGDTEAFF	TGTGCCTGGGACAGGGGGGACACTGAGGCTTTCTTT
TRBV4-2	.	TRBJ1-1	.	CASSQEHPRQGTEAFF	TGTGCCAGCAGCCAAGAGCACCCCCGTCAGGGCACTGAAGCTTTCTTT